This TCR beta chain comes out of a study of HIV-infected patients and healthy controls. TCRdb fed the 5' RACE reads into MiXCR, producing one record per CDR3 protein. The sample lists around 20,000 distinct CDR3 sequences, about 19% seen once, with approximately 35% in the top ten. This clonotype was picked up many times. Germline V gives CDR1 MNHNS, CDR2 SASEGT. This CDR3 has 15 residues. V lost 5 bases, J lost 1 base, and 5 bases stayed unmatched. Sample: CD8+ T cells from blood. The chain carries TRBV6-1 and TRBJ2-5, with 9 bases aligning to TRBD2. The sequence came from a human donor in good health. DNA for the CDR3: TGTGCCAGCAGTACTTCAGCGGGAGGCCAAGAGACCCAGTACTTC. Residues: CASSTSAGGQETQYF.